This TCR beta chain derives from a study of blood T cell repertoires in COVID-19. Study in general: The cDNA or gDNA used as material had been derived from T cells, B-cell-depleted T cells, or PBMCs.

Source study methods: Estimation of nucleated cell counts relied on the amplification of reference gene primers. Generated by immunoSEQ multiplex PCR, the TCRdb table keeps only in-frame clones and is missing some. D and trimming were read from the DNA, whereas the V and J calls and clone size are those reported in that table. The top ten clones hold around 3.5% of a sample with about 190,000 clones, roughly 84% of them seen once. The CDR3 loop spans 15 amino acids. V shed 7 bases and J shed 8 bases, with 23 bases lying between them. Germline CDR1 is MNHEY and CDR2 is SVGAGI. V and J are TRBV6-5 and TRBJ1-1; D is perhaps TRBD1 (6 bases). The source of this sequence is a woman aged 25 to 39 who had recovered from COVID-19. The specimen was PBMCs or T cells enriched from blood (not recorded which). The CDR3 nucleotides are TGTGCCAGCACCCCCGGGGGCGCGGGAGTCGAGGAAGCTTTCTTT. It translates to CASTPGGAGVEEAFF.